These T cell receptor beta chains were read from a single sample in a study of blood T cells in healthy people across ages. TCRdb fed the 5' RACE reads into MiXCR, producing one record per CDR3 protein. The table lists 600,000 to 1,000,000 distinct CDR3 sequences, roughly 60% of them singletons. Sequenced: blood. The source of these receptors is a man aged 25-45 years in good health. Each CDR3 is given with its conserved first and last residue. The order of the fields is V gene, J gene, CDR3 protein.

>TRBV7-2|TRBJ2-4
CASRVRGGGNIQYF
>TRBV10-3|TRBJ2-1
CATRTDSGQSSYNEQFF
>TRBV5-1|TRBJ2-1
CASSTTSGTNNEQFF
>TRBV20-1|TRBJ1-2
CSAYGGLDGYTF
>TRBV7-2|TRBJ1-5
CASSSQGTGNQPQHF
>TRBV29-1|TRBJ1-1
CSVILGTGEAFF
>TRBV6-6|TRBJ1-1
CASSSGTVMNTEAFF
>TRBV11-1|TRBJ2-1
CASSWALSNEQFF
>TRBV6-5|TRBJ1-2
CARSRPGREDNYGYTF
>TRBV29-1|-
CSVDGSTRRTQYF
>TRBV15|TRBJ2-7
CATRAGHSSYEQYF
>TRBV2|TRBJ2-1
CASMGGLYNEQFF
>TRBV20-1|TRBJ2-5
CSAPRDYPETQYF
>TRBV27|TRBJ1-6
CASSLIQGRGSPLHF
>TRBV29-1|-
CSVAEAGEYMGEQYF
>TRBV6-5|TRBJ2-7
CASAGVPDEQYF